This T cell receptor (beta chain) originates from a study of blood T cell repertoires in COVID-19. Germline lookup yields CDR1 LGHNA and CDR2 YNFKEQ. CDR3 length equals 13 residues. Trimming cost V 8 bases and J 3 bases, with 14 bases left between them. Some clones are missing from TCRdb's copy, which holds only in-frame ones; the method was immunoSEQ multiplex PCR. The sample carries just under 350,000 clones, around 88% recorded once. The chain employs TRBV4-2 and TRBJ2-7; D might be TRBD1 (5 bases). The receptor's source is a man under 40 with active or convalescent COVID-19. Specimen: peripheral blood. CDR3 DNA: TGTGCCAGCGGGGCAGCCGAACTCTACGAGCAGTACTTC. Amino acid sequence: CASGAAELYEQYF.